This TCR beta chain derives from a study of OX40 agonist ivuxolimab in advanced cancers. For the study at large: An anti-OX40 (CD134) antibody with agonistic activity, ivuxolimab, was administered to patients. The dose-escalation group included hepatocellular carcinoma, melanoma, renal cell carcinoma and head and neck cancer. Study results and limitations: CD4+ and CD8+ T cells in blood underwent clonal expansion by week 6 at 0.1 to 3.0 mg/kg. The specificity for antigen of the expanded peripheral T cells was not determined.

With regard to this clone: Its specificity is not known.

Produced via immunoSEQ multiplex PCR; TCRdb's table is partial and in-frame only. The repertoire holds roughly 92,000 clones, with approximately 84% as singletons. In germline, CDR1 is WNHNN, CDR2 SYGVQD (reference sequence). The CDR3 is made up of 14 amino acids. V lost 4 bases to trimming and J lost 6 bases, with 15 bases between them. The chain employs TRBV10-1 and TRBJ1-2; TRBD1 might be the D (5 bases). Source: CD4+ or CD8+ T cells sorted from blood, taken in a trial of the OX40 agonist ivuxolimab. The sequence was collected from an adult with an advanced solid tumor such as melanoma, head and neck, liver or kidney cancer. CDR3 nucleotides: TGCGCCAGCAGTGGAGGAGATCAGGGAGATGGCTACACCTTC. Its protein product is CASSGGDQGDGYTF.